Shown below are 13 T cell receptor beta chains from a single sample sequenced in a study of cytomegalovirus exposure and HLA in healthy donors. Primers included in the PCR were 60 Vbeta and 13 Jbeta primers. Libraries were prepared by immunoSEQ multiplex PCR; TCRdb keeps only in-frame clonotypes and omits some of them. This table has under 100,000 clones, about 78% appearing once. The sequencing input was PBMCs. These receptors were taken from a man aged 45-60 years in good health and CMV-seronegative.

This chain joins TRBV7-3 and TRBJ1-4; 9 bases are a match to TRBD1. Germline values: CDR1 SGHTA, CDR2 FQGTGA. The V gene end was trimmed by 5 bases and the J gene end by 10 bases; junction bases not matched to a gene: 8. This CDR3 spans 14 amino acids. CDR3 coding DNA: TGTGCCAGCAGCGAAACAGGGGGCGCCGGAAAACTGTTTTTT. Encoded protein: CASSETGGAGKLFF.

The chain couples TRBV7-9 to TRBJ1-1; 7 bases map to TRBD1. V trimming: 11 bases; J trimming: 5 bases; junction bases outside the gene matches: 20. CDR1 is SEHNR and CDR2 is FQNEAQ in the germline V gene (reference sequence). The CDR3 extends over 16 amino acids. CDR3 sequence reads: CAYLGGTATLGTEAFF. Written as DNA, the CDR3 is TGTGCCTATCTAGGGGGGACAGCGACATTGGGTACTGAAGCTTTCTTT.

A few counts support this clone. This sequence joins TRBV19 and TRBJ2-5; 7 nucleotides align to TRBD1. The better agreement between TRBJ2-7 and the DNA end casts doubt on the J call. The length of the CDR3 is 15 residues. Germline values: CDR1 LNHDA, CDR2 SQIVND (reference sequence). The CDR3 here is CASTHRSDRPDEQYF. The DNA for the CDR3 is TGTGCCAGTACCCACCGCTCGGACAGGCCTGACGAGCAGTACTTC.

This chain links TRBV16 with TRBJ1-5; possibly TRBD1 for D (6 bases). This CDR3 has 15 residues. Germline CDR1 and CDR2: KGHSY and FQNENV. Trimming shortened V by 4 bases and J by 1 base, and 11 bases separated the two germline ends. CDR3 nucleotide sequence: TGTGCCAGCAGCCCGACAGGCGCGAGCAATCAGCCCCAGCATTTT. It yields the protein CASSPTGASNQPQHF.

The chain joins TRBV2 to TRBJ2-3; 14 bases match TRBD2. J lost 6 bases, V lost 2 bases, and 1 base had no gene match. CDR3 length equals 15 residues. The germline V gene encodes CDR1 SNHLY and CDR2 FYNNEI. Here the CDR3 DNA reads TGTGCCAGCAGTGAATGGACTAGCGGGGGGGATACGCAGTATTTT. Its translation: CASSEWTSGGDTQYF.

V gene TRBV28 combines with J gene TRBJ2-6, with 9 bases aligning to TRBD1. Per germline, CDR1 MDHEN and CDR2 SYDVKM. The ends lost 10 bases at V and 4 bases at J; junction bases unmatched: 11. The CDR3 covers 16 residues. This CDR3 is CATAGTGISGANVLTF. The DNA of the CDR3 is TGTGCCACCGCCGGGACAGGGATTTCCGGGGCCAACGTCCTGACTTTC.

This clone was recorded a few times. The chain employs TRBV6-4 and TRBJ2-7; D unresolved. The CDR3 sequence is 17 residues long. CDR1 is MRHNA, CDR2 SNTAGT, per germline. Trimming left V 6 bases short and J 2 bases short, with 23 bases between. In DNA form, the CDR3 reads TGTGCCAGCAGGGATGACACCTCCTTTTATAAAACCTACGAGCAGTACTTC. The encoded protein is CASRDDTSFYKTYEQYF.

The chain carries TRBV11-3 and TRBJ1-1; D is unclear. The CDR3 is made up of 17 amino acids. V was clipped by 2 bases and J by 0 bases, with 16 bases between them. Germline CDR1 reads SGHNT; CDR2 reads YENEEA. The CDR3 region is CASSLPSQAGLNTEAFF. The CDR3 bases are TGTGCCAGCAGCTTACCTTCCCAGGCAGGCTTGAACACTGAAGCTTTCTTT.

The chain links TRBV7-2 to TRBJ2-3; D is possibly TRBD2 (5 bases). The germline gives CDR1 SGHTA, CDR2 FQGNSA. The CDR3 runs 15 residues. V was clipped by 5 bases and J by 8 bases, with 20 bases between them. The CDR3 reads CASSPLLDSRGTQYF. CDR3 DNA: TGTGCCAGCAGCCCCCTATTGGATAGCCGGGGTACGCAGTATTTT.

V gene TRBV6-5 combines with J gene TRBJ1-6; a weak D match, TRBD1 (5 bases). V was cut by 0 bases and J by 5 bases, with 11 bases left in between. Germline V gene lookup returns CDR1 MNHEY and CDR2 SVGAGI. This CDR3 comprises 16 residues. CDR3 DNA sequence: TGTGCCAGCAGTTACTCTCTAGGGGCAGATAATTCACCCCTCCACTTT. This sequence encodes CASSYSLGADNSPLHF.

This clone came up a few times. The chain combines TRBV6-1 with TRBJ1-6; 8 nucleotides line up with TRBD1. CDR3 length equals 17 residues. The germline V gene has CDR1 MNHNS and CDR2 SASEGT. The V and J ends lost 1 base and 13 bases, in that order; junction bases with no gene match: 15. The CDR3 region has the DNA TGTGCCAGCAGTGAAGACTTGGGACAGGCGAATTCATCTCCCCTCCACTTT. Residues: CASSEDLGQANSSPLHF.

This clone has more than one count but fewer than ten. This sequence joins TRBV5-1 and TRBJ1-1; tentatively, D is TRBD1 (6 bases). CDR1 is SGHRS, CDR2 YFSETQ, per germline. Trimming shortened V by 1 base and J by 1 base, and 8 bases separated the two germline ends. The CDR3 covers 14 residues. CDR3 bases: TGCGCCAGCAGCTTGAAACAGGGGAACACTGAAGCTTTCTTT. Protein: CASSLKQGNTEAFF.

The rearrangement links TRBV7-6 to TRBJ2-2, with D possibly matching TRBD2 (6 bases). CDR3 length: 15 residues. The V gene lost 6 bases and the J gene lost 4 bases, with 15 bases spanning the gap. The V gene's germline CDR1 is SGHVS and CDR2 FNYEAQ. The CDR3 here is CASRTNPAGTGELFF. CDR3 DNA sequence: TGTGCCAGCAGGACTAATCCAGCGGGCACCGGGGAGCTGTTTTTT.